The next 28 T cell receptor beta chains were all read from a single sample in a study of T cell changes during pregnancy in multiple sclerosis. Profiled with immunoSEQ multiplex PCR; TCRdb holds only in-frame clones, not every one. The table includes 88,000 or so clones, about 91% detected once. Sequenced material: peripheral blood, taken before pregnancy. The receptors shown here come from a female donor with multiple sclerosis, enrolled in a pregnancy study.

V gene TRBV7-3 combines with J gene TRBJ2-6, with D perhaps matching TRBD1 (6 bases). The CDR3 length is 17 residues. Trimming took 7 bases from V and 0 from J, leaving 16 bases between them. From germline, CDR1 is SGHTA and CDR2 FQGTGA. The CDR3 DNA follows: TGTGCCAGCAAGGCAGGGGTCGCGGACTCTGGGGCCAACGTCCTGACTTTC. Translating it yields CASKAGVADSGANVLTF.

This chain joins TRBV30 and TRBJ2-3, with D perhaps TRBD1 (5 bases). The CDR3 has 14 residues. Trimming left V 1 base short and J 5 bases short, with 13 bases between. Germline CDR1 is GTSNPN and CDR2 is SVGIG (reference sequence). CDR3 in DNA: TGTGCCTGGAGTGGGACAAGCTGGGGAGATACGCAGTATTTT. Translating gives CAWSGTSWGDTQYF.

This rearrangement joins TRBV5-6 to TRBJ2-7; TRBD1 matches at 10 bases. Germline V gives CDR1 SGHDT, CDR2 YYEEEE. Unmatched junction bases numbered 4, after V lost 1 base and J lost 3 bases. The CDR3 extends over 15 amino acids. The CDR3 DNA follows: TGTGCCAGCAGCTTGCGCGGGACAGGGGTCTACGAGCAGTACTTC. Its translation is CASSLRGTGVYEQYF. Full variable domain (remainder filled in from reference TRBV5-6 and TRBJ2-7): DAGVTQSPTHLIKTRGQQVTLRCSPKSGHDTVSWYQQALGQGPQFIFQYYEEEERQRGNFPDRFSGHQFPNYSSELNVNALLLGDSALYLCASSLRGTGVYEQYFGPGTRLTVT.

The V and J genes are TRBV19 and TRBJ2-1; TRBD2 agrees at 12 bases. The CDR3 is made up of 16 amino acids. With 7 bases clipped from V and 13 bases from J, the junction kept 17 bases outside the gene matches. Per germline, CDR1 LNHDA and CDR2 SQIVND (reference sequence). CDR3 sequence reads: CASKEMGLAGPERQFF. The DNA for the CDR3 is TGTGCCAGTAAGGAGATGGGACTAGCGGGCCCCGAACGACAGTTCTTC. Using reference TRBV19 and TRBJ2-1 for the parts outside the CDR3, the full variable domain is DGGITQSPKYLFRKEGQNVTLSCEQNLNHDAMYWYRQDPGQGLRLIYYSQIVNDFQKGDIAEGYSVSREKKESFPLTVTSAQKNPTAFYLCASKEMGLAGPERQFFGPGTRLTVL.

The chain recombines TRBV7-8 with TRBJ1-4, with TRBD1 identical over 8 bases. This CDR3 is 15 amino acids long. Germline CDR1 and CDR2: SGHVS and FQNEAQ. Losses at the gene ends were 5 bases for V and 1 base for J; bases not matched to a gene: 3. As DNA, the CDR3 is TGTGCCAGCAGCGTAGGACAGGGAACTAATGAAAAACTGTTTTTT. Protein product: CASSVGQGTNEKLFF.

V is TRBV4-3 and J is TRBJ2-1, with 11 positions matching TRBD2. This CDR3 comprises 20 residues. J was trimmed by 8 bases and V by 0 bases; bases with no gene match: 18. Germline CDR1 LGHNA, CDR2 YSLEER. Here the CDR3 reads CASSQESPLSGRAEGHEQFF. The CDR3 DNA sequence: TGCGCCAGCAGCCAAGAAAGCCCCCTTAGCGGGAGGGCCGAGGGACATGAGCAGTTCTTC.

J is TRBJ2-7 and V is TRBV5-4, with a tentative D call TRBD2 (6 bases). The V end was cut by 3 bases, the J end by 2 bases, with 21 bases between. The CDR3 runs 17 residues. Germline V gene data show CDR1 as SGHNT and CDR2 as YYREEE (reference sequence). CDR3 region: CASSSWDGGVYAYEQYF. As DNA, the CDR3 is TGTGCCAGCAGCTCCTGGGACGGAGGGGTATATGCCTACGAGCAGTACTTC.

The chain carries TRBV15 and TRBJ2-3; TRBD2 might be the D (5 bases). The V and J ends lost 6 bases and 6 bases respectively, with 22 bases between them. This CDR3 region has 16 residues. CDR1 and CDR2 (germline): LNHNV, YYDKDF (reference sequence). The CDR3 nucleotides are TGTGCCACCAGTAGCGATACGGGCGGGCTTATGGATACGCAGTATTTT. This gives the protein CATSSDTGGLMDTQYF.

This chain's CDR3 is CASRRSNQPQHF. The CDR3 coding sequence is TGTGCCAGCAGGAGAAGCAATCAGCCCCAGCATTTT. J is TRBJ1-5 and V is TRBV2; no clear D gene. The CDR3 length is 12 residues. Trimming pared 6 bases from V and 1 base from J, leaving 4 bases between. Germline loops: CDR1 SNHLY, CDR2 FYNNEI.

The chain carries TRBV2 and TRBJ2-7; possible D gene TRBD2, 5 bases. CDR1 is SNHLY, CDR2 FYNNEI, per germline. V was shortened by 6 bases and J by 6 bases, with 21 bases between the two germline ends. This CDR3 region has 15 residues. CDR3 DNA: TGTGCCAGCAGGCTAGGGAGTCTAGGTGTTGGCGAGCAGTACTTC. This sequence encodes CASRLGSLGVGEQYF. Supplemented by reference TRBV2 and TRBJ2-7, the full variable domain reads EPEVTQTPSHQVTQMGQEVILRCVPISNHLYFYWYRQILGQKVEFLVSFYNNEISEKSEIFDDQFSVERPDGSNFTLKIRSTKLEDSAMYFCASRLGSLGVGEQYFGPGTRLTVT.

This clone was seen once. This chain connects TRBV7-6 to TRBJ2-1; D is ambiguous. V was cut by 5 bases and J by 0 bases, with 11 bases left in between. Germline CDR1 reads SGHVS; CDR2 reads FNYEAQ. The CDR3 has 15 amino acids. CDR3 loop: CASSPAWSSYNEQFF. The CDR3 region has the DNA TGTGCCAGCAGCCCCGCTTGGAGCTCCTACAATGAGCAGTTCTTC.

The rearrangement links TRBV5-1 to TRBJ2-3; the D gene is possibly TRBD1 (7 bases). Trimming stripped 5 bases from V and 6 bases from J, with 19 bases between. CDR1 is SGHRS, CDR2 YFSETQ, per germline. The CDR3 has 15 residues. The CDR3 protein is CASRLGGQRADTQYF. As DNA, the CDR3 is TGCGCCAGCAGACTGGGGGGACAGCGCGCGGATACGCAGTATTTT.

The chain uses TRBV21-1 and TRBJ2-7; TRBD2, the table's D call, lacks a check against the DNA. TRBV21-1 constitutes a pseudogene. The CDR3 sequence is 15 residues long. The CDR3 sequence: CASSHTSSPSYEQYF. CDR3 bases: TGTGCCAGCAGCCACACTAGTTCCCCTTCCTACGAGCAGTACTTC.

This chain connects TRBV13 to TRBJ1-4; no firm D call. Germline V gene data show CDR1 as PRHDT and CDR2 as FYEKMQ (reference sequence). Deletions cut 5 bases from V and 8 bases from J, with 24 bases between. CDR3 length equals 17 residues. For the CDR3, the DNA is TGTGCCAGCAGCCCTACCTCCGGGCGCGGGGTGGGAGAAAAACTGTTTTTT. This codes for CASSPTSGRGVGEKLFF.

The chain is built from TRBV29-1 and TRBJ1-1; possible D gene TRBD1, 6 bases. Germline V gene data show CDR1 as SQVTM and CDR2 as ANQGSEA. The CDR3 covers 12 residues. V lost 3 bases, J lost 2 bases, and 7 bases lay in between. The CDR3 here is CSVDRGNTEAFF. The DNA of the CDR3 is TGCAGCGTTGACAGGGGTAACACTGAAGCTTTCTTT. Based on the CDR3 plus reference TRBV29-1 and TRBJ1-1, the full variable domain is SAVISQKPSRDICQRGTSLTIQCQVDSQVTMMFWYRQQPGQSLTLIATANQGSEATYESGFVIDKFPISRPNLTFSTLTVSNMSPEDSSIYLCSVDRGNTEAFFGQGTRLTVV.

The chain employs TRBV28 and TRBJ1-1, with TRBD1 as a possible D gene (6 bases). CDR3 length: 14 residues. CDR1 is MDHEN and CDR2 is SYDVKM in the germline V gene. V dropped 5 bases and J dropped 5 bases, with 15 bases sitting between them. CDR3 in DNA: TGTGCCAGCAGTCCACAGGGTTGGAGTACTGAAGCTTTCTTT. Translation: CASSPQGWSTEAFF.

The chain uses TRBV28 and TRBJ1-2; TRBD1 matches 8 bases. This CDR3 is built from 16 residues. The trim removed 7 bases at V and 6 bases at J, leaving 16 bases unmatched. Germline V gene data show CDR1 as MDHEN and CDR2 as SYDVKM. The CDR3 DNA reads TGTGCCAGCACCCATCCGGGCAGGGGGCGTCGAAATGGCTACACCTTC. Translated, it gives CASTHPGRGRRNGYTF.

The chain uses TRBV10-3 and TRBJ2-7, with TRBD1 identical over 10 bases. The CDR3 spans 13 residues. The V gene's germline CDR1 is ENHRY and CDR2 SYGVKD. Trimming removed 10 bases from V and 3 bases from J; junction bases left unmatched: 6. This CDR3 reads CATGQGFGYEQYF. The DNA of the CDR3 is TGTGCCACGGGACAGGGGTTCGGCTACGAGCAGTACTTC.

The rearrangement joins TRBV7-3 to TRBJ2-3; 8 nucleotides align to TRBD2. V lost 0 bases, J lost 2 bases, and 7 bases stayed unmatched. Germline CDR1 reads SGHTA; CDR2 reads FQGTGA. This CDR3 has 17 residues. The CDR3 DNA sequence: TGTGCCAGCAGCTTAACGGGTCTAGCGGGCGTCACAGATACGCAGTATTTT. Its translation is CASSLTGLAGVTDTQYF.

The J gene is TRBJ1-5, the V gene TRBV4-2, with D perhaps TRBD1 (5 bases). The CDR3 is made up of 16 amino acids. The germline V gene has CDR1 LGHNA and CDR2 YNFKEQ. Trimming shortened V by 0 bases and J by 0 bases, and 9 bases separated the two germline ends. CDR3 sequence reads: CASSQEGGYSNQPQHF. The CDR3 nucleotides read TGTGCCAGCAGCCAAGAGGGGGGTTATAGCAATCAGCCCCAGCATTTT.

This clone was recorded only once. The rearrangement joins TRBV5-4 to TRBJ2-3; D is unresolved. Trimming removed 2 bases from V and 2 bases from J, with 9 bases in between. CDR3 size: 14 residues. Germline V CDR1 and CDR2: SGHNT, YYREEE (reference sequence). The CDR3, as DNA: TGTGCCAGCAGCTTACGACACCCCACAGATACGCAGTATTTT. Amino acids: CASSLRHPTDTQYF.

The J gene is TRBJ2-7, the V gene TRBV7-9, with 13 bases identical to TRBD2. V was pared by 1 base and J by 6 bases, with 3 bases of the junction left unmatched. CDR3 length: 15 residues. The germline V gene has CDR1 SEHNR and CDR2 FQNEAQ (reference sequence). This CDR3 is CASSLGTSGSGEQYF. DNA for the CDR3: TGTGCCAGCAGCTTAGGGACTAGCGGGAGTGGCGAGCAGTACTTC.

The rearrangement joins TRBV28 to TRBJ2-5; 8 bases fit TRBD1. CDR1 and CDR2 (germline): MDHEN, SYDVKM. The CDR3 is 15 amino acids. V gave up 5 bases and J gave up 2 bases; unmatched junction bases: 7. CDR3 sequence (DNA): TGTGCCAGCAGTCCGGGGACAGGCCTACAAGAGACCCAGTACTTC. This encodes CASSPGTGLQETQYF.

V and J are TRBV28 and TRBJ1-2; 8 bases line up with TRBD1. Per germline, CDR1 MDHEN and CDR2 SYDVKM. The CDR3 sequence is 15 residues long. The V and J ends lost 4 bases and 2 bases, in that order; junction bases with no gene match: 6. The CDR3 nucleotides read TGTGCCAGCAGTTGGGAGACAGGGGCGAACTATGGCTACACCTTC. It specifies CASSWETGANYGYTF.

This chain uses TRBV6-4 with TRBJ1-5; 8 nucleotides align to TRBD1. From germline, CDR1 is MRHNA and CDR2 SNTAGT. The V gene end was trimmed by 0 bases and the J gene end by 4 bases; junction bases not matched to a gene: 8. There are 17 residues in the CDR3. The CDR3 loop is CASSDSTGQADNQPQHF. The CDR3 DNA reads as TGTGCCAGCAGTGACTCGACGGGACAGGCAGATAATCAGCCCCAGCATTTT.

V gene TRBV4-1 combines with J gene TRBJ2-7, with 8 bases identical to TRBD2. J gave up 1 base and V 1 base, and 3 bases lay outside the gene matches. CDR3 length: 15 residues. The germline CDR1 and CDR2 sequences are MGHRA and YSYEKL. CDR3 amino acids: CASSQAPGGSYEQYF. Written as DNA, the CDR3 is TGCGCCAGCAGCCAAGCCCCGGGAGGGTCCTACGAGCAGTACTTC.

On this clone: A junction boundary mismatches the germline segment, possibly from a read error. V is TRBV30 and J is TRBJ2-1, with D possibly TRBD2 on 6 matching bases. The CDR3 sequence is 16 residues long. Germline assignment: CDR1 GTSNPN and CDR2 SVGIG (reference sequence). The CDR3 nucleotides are TGTGCCTGGATCAGGACTATACACGACTCCGACAATGAGCAGTTCTTC. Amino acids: CAWIRTIHDSDNEQFF.

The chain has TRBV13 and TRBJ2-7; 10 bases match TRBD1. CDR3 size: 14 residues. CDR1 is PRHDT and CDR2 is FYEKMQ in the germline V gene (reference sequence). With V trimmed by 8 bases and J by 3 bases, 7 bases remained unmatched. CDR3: CASSLGQGIYEQYF. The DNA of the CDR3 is TGTGCCAGCTCACTGGGACAGGGGATCTACGAGCAGTACTTC.